A single sample is the source of the 27 T cell receptor beta chains below, sequenced in a study of blood T cell repertoires in COVID-19. Clones were sequenced by immunoSEQ multiplex PCR, and TCRdb holds only the in-frame ones, with some missing. This table holds about 200,000 clones, 70% to 90% found once. Sequenced input: PBMCs or T cells enriched from blood (not recorded which). Receptor source: a woman aged 18-29 years who had recovered from COVID-19.

This clone was counted a single time. V gene TRBV6-5 combines with J gene TRBJ1-4, with 9 bases lining up with TRBD1. CDR1 MNHEY and CDR2 SVGAGI come from the germline V gene. The ends lost 6 bases at V and 5 bases at J; junction bases unmatched: 1. The CDR3 contains 13 residues. As DNA, the CDR3 is TGTGCCAGCAGGACAGGGGGGAATGAAAAACTGTTTTTT. Its protein product is CASRTGGNEKLFF.

The V and J genes are TRBV7-2 and TRBJ1-6; the D gene is possibly TRBD1 (6 bases). Germline V gene lookup returns CDR1 SGHTA and CDR2 FQGNSA. Between the trimmed V and J ends, which lost 2 bases and 10 bases, there was a span of 15 bases. The CDR3 loop spans 15 amino acids. CDR3 loop: CASSLFQGMESPLHF. In DNA form, the CDR3 reads TGTGCCAGCAGCTTATTTCAGGGGATGGAGTCACCCCTCCACTTT.

V gene TRBV29-1 combines with J gene TRBJ1-1, with D possibly TRBD1 on 6 matching bases. Germline lookup yields CDR1 SQVTM and CDR2 ANQGSEA. The CDR3 contains 12 residues. V gave up 3 bases and J gave up 1 base, with 6 bases separating them. CDR3 amino acids: CSVDRGNTEAFF. The CDR3 nucleotides are TGCAGCGTTGACAGGGGGAACACTGAAGCTTTCTTT. Drawing the rest from reference TRBV29-1 and TRBJ1-1, the complete variable domain is SAVISQKPSRDICQRGTSLTIQCQVDSQVTMMFWYRQQPGQSLTLIATANQGSEATYESGFVIDKFPISRPNLTFSTLTVSNMSPEDSSIYLCSVDRGNTEAFFGQGTRLTVV.

V and J are TRBV5-6 and TRBJ1-5; TRBD1 matches at 9 bases. V was pared by 2 bases and J by 6 bases, with 3 bases of the junction left unmatched. The CDR3 is 14 residues long. The germline gives CDR1 SGHDT, CDR2 YYEEEE. CDR3 bases: TGTGCCAGCAGCTTTGGGACAGGGACTCAGCCCCAGCATTTT. Translated, it gives CASSFGTGTQPQHF. The full variable domain, its missing parts supplied by reference TRBV5-6 and TRBJ1-5, is DAGVTQSPTHLIKTRGQQVTLRCSPKSGHDTVSWYQQALGQGPQFIFQYYEEEERQRGNFPDRFSGHQFPNYSSELNVNALLLGDSALYLCASSFGTGTQPQHFGDGTRLSIL.

J is TRBJ1-1 and V is TRBV6-8; 7 bases match TRBD1. The CDR3 covers 14 residues. The germline CDR1 and CDR2 sequences are MNHGY and SAAAGT. V gave up 11 bases and J gave up 5 bases; unmatched junction bases: 14. The CDR3 DNA follows: TGTGCCGGAAACGTAACAGGGGAGGATACTGAAGCTTTCTTT. Protein: CAGNVTGEDTEAFF.

This clone came up a few times. The V call is TRBV13, the J call TRBJ1-3; D call uncertain. The CDR3 runs to 15 residues. Germline CDR1 and CDR2: PRHDT and FYEKMQ (reference sequence). With 0 bases removed from V and 4 bases from J, the gap between germline ends came to 10 bases. The DNA of the CDR3 is TGTGCCAGCAGCTTAGGCCACGACTTCGGAAACACCATATATTTT. Its protein is CASSLGHDFGNTIYF.

The chain is built from TRBV29-1 and TRBJ2-5, with a possible D match to TRBD2 (6 bases). CDR3 size: 11 residues. Germline-derived CDR1 and CDR2 are SQVTM and ANQGSEA. Trimming pared 5 bases from V and 5 bases from J, leaving 9 bases between. CDR3 bases: TGCAGCGTTCAGGAGGGGGAGACCCAGTACTTC. It is translated as CSVQEGETQYF.

V gene TRBV18 combines with J gene TRBJ2-3; 10 nucleotides line up with TRBD1. The V segment lost 2 bases and the J segment 6 bases; nucleotides outside the gene matches: 2. In germline, CDR1 is KGHSH, CDR2 LQKENI. The CDR3 loop spans 14 amino acids. The chain's CDR3 is CASSPDRGRDTQYF. For the CDR3, the DNA is TGTGCCAGCTCACCAGACAGGGGGCGCGATACGCAGTATTTT.

The chain recombines TRBV7-9 with TRBJ1-4; a weak D match, TRBD1 (6 bases). CDR1 and CDR2 from the germline V gene are SEHNR and FQNEAQ (reference sequence). CDR3 size: 15 residues. Trimming stripped 3 bases from V and 3 bases from J, with 11 bases between. The CDR3 protein is CASSFQTGSNEKLFF. The CDR3, as DNA: TGTGCCAGCAGCTTTCAGACAGGATCTAATGAAAAACTGTTTTTT.

On this clone: Relative to the germline gene, one junction end is altered; a read error may explain this. V gene TRBV11-2 combines with J gene TRBJ2-3; D gene ambiguous. The CDR3 is 17 amino acids. Germline V gene lookup returns CDR1 SGHAT and CDR2 FQNNGV. The CDR3 is CASSLPDGGSPTHTQYF. CDR3 bases: TGTGCCAGCAGCTTGCCAGACGGCGGATCCCCCACACATACGCAGTATTTT.

The gene calls are TRBV5-1 and TRBJ2-5; TRBD1 might be the D (6 bases). This CDR3 comprises 14 residues. Germline V gene sequence: CDR1 SGHRS, CDR2 YFSETQ. V lost 4 bases and J 0 bases, leaving 10 bases between the germline ends. The CDR3 region is CASSERTDQETQYF. The CDR3 region has the DNA TGCGCCAGCAGCGAAAGGACAGACCAAGAGACCCAGTACTTC.

The chain joins TRBV4-2 to TRBJ2-1; the match to TRBD2 covers 9 bases. The length of the CDR3 is 21 residues. V shed 4 bases, J shed 4 bases, and the junction held 23 bases outside the gene matches. Looked up from germline, CDR1 is LGHNA and CDR2 is YNFKEQ. CDR3 residues: CASSRPALAGPGDLSYNEQFF. The CDR3 DNA is TGTGCCAGCAGCCGCCCTGCCCTAGCGGGACCGGGGGATTTAAGTTACAATGAGCAGTTCTTC.

This clone was seen a handful of times. The rearrangement uses TRBV28 and TRBJ2-2; D is possibly TRBD1 (5 bases). Germline lookup yields CDR1 MDHEN and CDR2 SYDVKM. The V end lost 4 bases, the J end lost 5 bases, and 14 bases lay between the germline ends. CDR3 length: 15 amino acids. CDR3 in amino acids: CASSSGQKQTGELFF. For the CDR3, the DNA is TGTGCCAGCAGTTCAGGACAAAAGCAAACCGGGGAGCTGTTTTTT.

The V call is TRBV7-3, the J call TRBJ2-2; 7 bases match TRBD2. V was pared by 5 bases and J by 0 bases, with 3 bases of the junction left unmatched. The CDR3 totals 15 residues. The germline V gene has CDR1 SGHTA and CDR2 FQGTGA. CDR3: CASSPSGTNTGELFF. DNA of the CDR3: TGTGCCAGCAGCCCTAGCGGCACGAACACCGGGGAGCTGTTTTTT.

The chain links TRBV5-1 to TRBJ2-2; 10 positions match TRBD1. This CDR3 has 15 residues. Germline V CDR1 and CDR2: SGHRS, YFSETQ. The V and J ends lost 0 bases and 6 bases, in that order; junction bases with no gene match: 2. The CDR3 sequence is CASSLEDRGAGELFF. For the CDR3, the DNA is TGCGCCAGCAGCTTGGAGGACAGGGGGGCCGGGGAGCTGTTTTTT.

In DNA, the CDR3 is TGTGCCAGCAGCTCCGGGGATTCTGGAAACACCATATATTTT. It yields the protein CASSSGDSGNTIYF. J is TRBJ1-3 and V is TRBV11-3; D call uncertain. Germline CDR1 is SGHNT and CDR2 is YENEEA. V dropped 4 bases and J dropped 1 base, with 8 bases sitting between them. The CDR3 is 14 amino acids.

J is TRBJ2-7 and V is TRBV5-5, with 7 bases lining up with TRBD2. V was pared by 4 bases and J by 3 bases, with 7 bases of the junction left unmatched. The germline CDR1 and CDR2 sequences are SGHKS and YYEKEE (reference sequence). This CDR3 is 14 amino acids long. The CDR3 loop is CASSPRGEHYEQYF. CDR3 in DNA: TGTGCCAGCAGCCCCCGGGGGGAGCACTACGAGCAGTACTTC.

The rearrangement joins TRBV11-2 to TRBJ2-3; TRBD2 is a possible D gene (6 bases). Germline CDR1 is SGHAT and CDR2 is FQNNGV. V was pared by 1 base and J by 0 bases, with 14 bases between. The CDR3 covers 17 residues. The CDR3 here is CASSLVYGGDSTDTQYF. CDR3 DNA sequence: TGTGCCAGCAGCTTAGTCTACGGGGGAGATAGCACAGATACGCAGTATTTT.

The chain recombines TRBV5-1 with TRBJ2-2; D not resolved. CDR1 and CDR2 (germline): SGHRS, YFSETQ. V was trimmed by 0 bases and J by 0 bases, leaving 3 bases between them. The CDR3 is 14 residues long. The CDR3 DNA sequence: TGCGCCAGCAGCTTGGCATCGAACACCGGGGAGCTGTTTTTT. It specifies CASSLASNTGELFF.

V and J are TRBV6-5 and TRBJ1-1, with a weak D call TRBD1 (6 bases). The V end lost 10 bases, the J end lost 3 bases, and 9 bases lay between the germline ends. The CDR3 has 11 residues. CDR1 MNHEY and CDR2 SVGAGI come from the germline V gene. The CDR3 is CAIQGYTEAFF. CDR3 nucleotides: TGTGCCATCCAGGGGTACACTGAAGCTTTCTTT.

A note on this clone: The junction shows a germline mismatch at one end, possibly a read error. This chain connects TRBV5-1 to TRBJ2-1; 9 bases align to TRBD2. Germline-derived CDR1 and CDR2 are SGHRS and YFSETQ. CDR3 size: 15 residues. The CDR3 DNA reads as TGCGCCAGCAGGTTGGACGGGACTAGCATAGATGAGCAGTTCTTC. Its translation is CASRLDGTSIDEQFF.

The J gene is TRBJ2-2, the V gene TRBV5-1; D might be TRBD2 (5 bases). This CDR3 has 14 residues. The V and J ends lost 4 bases and 1 base respectively, with 8 bases between them. Per the germline V gene, CDR1 is SGHRS and CDR2 is YFSETQ. CDR3 loop: CASSTGKNTGELFF. The CDR3 DNA is TGCGCCAGCAGCACCGGGAAGAACACCGGGGAGCTGTTTTTT.

The V and J genes are TRBV6-1 and TRBJ2-3, with 12 bases lining up with TRBD2. CDR1 and CDR2 (germline): MNHNS, SASEGT. CDR3 length: 15 amino acids. V gave up 1 base and J gave up 4 bases; unmatched junction bases: 0. CDR3 nucleotide sequence: TGTGCCAGCAGTGAAGGGACTAGCGGGGCAGATACGCAGTATTTT. Its translation is CASSEGTSGADTQYF.

This chain connects TRBV27 to TRBJ1-5; unclear D gene. The V and J ends lost 3 bases and 7 bases respectively, with 10 bases between them. The CDR3 covers 13 residues. Looked up from germline, CDR1 is MNHEY and CDR2 is SMNVEV (reference sequence). CDR3 region: CASSFFAGQPQHF. As DNA, the CDR3 is TGTGCCAGCAGTTTCTTCGCCGGGCAGCCCCAGCATTTT.

The rearrangement joins TRBV7-2 to TRBJ1-5, with D unclear. V dropped 1 base and J dropped 2 bases, with 18 bases sitting between them. CDR1 SGHTA and CDR2 FQGNSA come from the germline V gene. The CDR3 is 18 residues long. CDR3 DNA sequence: TGTGCCAGCAGCTTAGTAGTCCAGGTCGGTGGTCGCAATCAGCCCCAGCATTTT. Translating gives CASSLVVQVGGRNQPQHF. Supplemented by reference TRBV7-2 and TRBJ1-5, the full variable domain reads GAGVSQSPSNKVTEKGKDVELRCDPISGHTALYWYRQSLGQGLEFLIYFQGNSAPDKSGLPSDRFSAERTGGSVSTLTIQRTQQEDSAVYLCASSLVVQVGGRNQPQHFGDGTRLSIL.

V usage is TRBV10-3 and J usage is TRBJ1-3; D perhaps matches TRBD1 (6 bases). CDR3 length equals 14 residues. V lost 6 bases and J 8 bases, leaving 17 bases between the germline ends. From germline, CDR1 is ENHRY and CDR2 SYGVKD. The CDR3 DNA is TGTGCCATCAGCCCAACGCAGGGGAGAGACACCATATATTTT. This gives the protein CAISPTQGRDTIYF.

The V call is TRBV27, the J call TRBJ1-2, with D tentatively TRBD1 (5 bases). V shed 6 bases and J shed 0 bases, with 14 bases lying between them. The CDR3 length is 15 residues. Germline V lookup: CDR1 MNHEY, CDR2 SMNVEV (reference sequence). The CDR3 protein is CASSPSTEANYGYTF. DNA for the CDR3: TGTGCCAGCAGCCCCTCGACAGAAGCTAACTATGGCTACACCTTC.